The sequence of this TCR beta chain was determined in a study of shared clonotypes between healthy human individuals. Study-level results: Generation probabilities were higher for clonotypes shared across all four sorted-subset donors than for unshared ones.

Clones were sequenced by immunoSEQ multiplex PCR, and TCRdb holds only the in-frame ones, with some missing. The sample contains over 1.5 million clones, 98% of which appear only once. The germline V and J ends were trimmed by 4 bases and 6 bases, with 12 bases remaining between them. The germline gives CDR1 SEHNR, CDR2 FQNEAQ (reference sequence). The CDR3 is 14 amino acids. This clone was seen a single time. Its antigen is not identified. Sequencing was done on a sample of naive CD4+ T cells sorted from blood. The subset is: CD45RA+ positively selected. This rearrangement joins TRBV7-9 to TRBJ2-2, with D possibly being TRBD2 (6 bases). This receptor was obtained from a man in his thirties or forties in good health. CDR3 protein: CASSYSGGPGELFF. For the CDR3, the DNA is TGTGCCAGCAGCTATAGCGGAGGGCCCGGGGAGCTGTTTTTT.